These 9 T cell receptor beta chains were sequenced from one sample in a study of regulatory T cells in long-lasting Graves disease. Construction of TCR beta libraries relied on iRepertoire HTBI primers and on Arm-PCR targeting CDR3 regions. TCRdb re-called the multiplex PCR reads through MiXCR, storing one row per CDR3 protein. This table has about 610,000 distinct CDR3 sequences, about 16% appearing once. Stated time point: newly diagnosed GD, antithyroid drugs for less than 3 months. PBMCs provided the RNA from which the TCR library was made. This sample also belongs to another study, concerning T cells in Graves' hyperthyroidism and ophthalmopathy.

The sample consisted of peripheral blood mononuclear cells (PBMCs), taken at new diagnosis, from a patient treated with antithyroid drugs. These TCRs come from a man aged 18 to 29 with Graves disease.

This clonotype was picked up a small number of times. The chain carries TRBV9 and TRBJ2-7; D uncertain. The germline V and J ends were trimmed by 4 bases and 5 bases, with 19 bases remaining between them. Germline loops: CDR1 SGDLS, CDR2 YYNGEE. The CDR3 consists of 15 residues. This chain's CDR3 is CASSLGPDGRDEQYF. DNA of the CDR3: TGTGCCAGCAGCCTCGGTCCCGACGGACGTGACGAGCAGTACTTC. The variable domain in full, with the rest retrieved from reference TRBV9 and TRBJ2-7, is DSGVTQTPKHLITATGQRVTLRCSPRSGDLSVYWYQQSLDQGLQFLIQYYNGEERAKGNILERFSAQQFPDLHSELNLSSLELGDSALYFCASSLGPDGRDEQYFGPGTRLTVT.

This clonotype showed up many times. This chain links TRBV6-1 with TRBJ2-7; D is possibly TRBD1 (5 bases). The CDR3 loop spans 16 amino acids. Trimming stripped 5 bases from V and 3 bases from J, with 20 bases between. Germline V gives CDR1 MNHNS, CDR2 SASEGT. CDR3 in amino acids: CASSTPNAGQRYEQYF. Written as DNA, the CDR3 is TGTGCCAGCAGTACCCCCAATGCAGGGCAACGCTACGAGCAGTACTTC.

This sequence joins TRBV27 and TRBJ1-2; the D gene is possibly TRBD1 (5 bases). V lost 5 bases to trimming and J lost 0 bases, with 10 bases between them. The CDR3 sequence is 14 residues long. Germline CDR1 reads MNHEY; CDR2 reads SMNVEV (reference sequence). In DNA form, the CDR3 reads TGTGCCAGCAGTCCAGGGAAAGCTAACTATGGCTACACCTTC. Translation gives CASSPGKANYGYTF.

CDR3 nucleotide sequence: TGTGCCAGCAGCGTAGAGGGGCGCGACAGGGGGCACGGGGAGCTGTTTTTT. The encoded protein is CASSVEGRDRGHGELFF. The rearrangement uses TRBV9 and TRBJ2-2; TRBD1 matches at 10 bases. V lost 0 bases and J lost 7; bases outside the gene matches: 9. Germline V gives CDR1 SGDLS, CDR2 YYNGEE. This CDR3 has 17 residues.

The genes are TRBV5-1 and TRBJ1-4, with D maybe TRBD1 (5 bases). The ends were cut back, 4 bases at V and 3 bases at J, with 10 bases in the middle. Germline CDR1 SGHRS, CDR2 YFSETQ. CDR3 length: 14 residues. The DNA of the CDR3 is TGCGCCAGCAGCCGCACAGGATCTAATGAAAAACTGTTTTTT. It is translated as CASSRTGSNEKLFF.

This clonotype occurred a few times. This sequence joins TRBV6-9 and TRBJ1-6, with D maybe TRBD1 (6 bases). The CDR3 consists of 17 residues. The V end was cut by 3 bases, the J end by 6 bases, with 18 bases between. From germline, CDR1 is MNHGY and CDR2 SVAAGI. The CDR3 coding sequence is TGTGCCAGCAGTTACTCCGGACAGTATAGATTTAATTCACCCCTCCACTTT. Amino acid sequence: CASSYSGQYRFNSPLHF.

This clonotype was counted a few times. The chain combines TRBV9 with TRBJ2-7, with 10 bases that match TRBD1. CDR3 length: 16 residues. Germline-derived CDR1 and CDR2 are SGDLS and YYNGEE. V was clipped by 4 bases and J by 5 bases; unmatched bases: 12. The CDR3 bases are TGTGCCAGCAGCCTTCGTTGGGACAGGGGCATCGACGAGCAGTACTTC. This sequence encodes CASSLRWDRGIDEQYF.

The CDR3 DNA sequence: TGTGCCAGCAGTTCGGGGACAGTCCTTTACGCTACCAACGTCCTGACTTTC. Its protein product is CASSSGTVLYATNVLTF. V gene TRBV27 combines with J gene TRBJ2-6; 7 bases are a match to TRBD1. The CDR3 contains 17 residues. Germline CDR1 and CDR2: MNHEY and SMNVEV (reference sequence). V lost 4 bases to trimming and J lost 8 bases; unmatched junction nucleotides: 14.

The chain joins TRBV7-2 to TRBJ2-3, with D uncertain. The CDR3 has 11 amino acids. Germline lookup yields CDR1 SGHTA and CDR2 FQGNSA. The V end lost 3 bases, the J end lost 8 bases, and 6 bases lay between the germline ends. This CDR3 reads CASSFGFTQYF. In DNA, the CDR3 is TGTGCCAGCAGCTTTGGGTTTACGCAGTATTTT.